This TCR beta chain originates from a study of T-cell memory formation after mild COVID-19. In this sample, this clonotype turned up many times. TCRdb reanalysed the 5' RACE reads using MiXCR and keeps one entry per CDR3 protein. The sample includes around 500,000 distinct CDR3 sequences, 15% to 20% of them seen just once. Sequenced: PBMCs or a T cell subset sorted from them (not recorded which). The sequence was obtained from an adult woman who had mild COVID-19 (a few samples of this study predate the infection). Cell type and time point are not known.

CDR3 nucleotide sequence: TGCGCCAGCAGCCCCCGGCAGGGGGCACAAGAGACCCAGTACTTC. This codes for CASSPRQGAQETQYF. The gene calls are TRBV5-1 and TRBJ2-5; 8 bases fit TRBD1. CDR3 length: 15 residues. After removal of 4 bases from V and 2 bases from J, the junction contained 7 bases not matched to a gene. Germline V gene sequence: CDR1 SGHRS, CDR2 YFSETQ.